The clone carrying this T cell receptor (beta chain) has ten or more counts. The antigen remains undetermined. TCR beta CDR3 region amplification was performed from RNA transcripts. Initially, a first-round RT-PCR of the TCR CDR3 employed the HTBI primer set. TCRdb called the multiplex PCR reads again in MiXCR, with one record for every CDR3 protein. The data contain fewer than 750,000 distinct CDR3 sequences, approximately 14% of them singletons. The data were obtained in a study of T cells in Graves' hyperthyroidism and ophthalmopathy. Findings and caveats of the study: The model identified upcoming ophthalmopathy a median approximately six months ahead of onset. The authors' 13 V-J model separated ophthalmopathy from stable hyperthyroidism.

The CDR3 is 15 amino acids. Germline V lookup: CDR1 MDHEN, CDR2 SYDVKM. V was trimmed by 3 bases and J by 4 bases, leaving 16 bases between them. Sequencing used blood. This chain connects TRBV28 to TRBJ2-7; D perhaps matches TRBD2 (6 bases). This TCR was sampled from a woman in her 50s with Graves' ophthalmopathy. The DNA of the CDR3 is TGTGCCAGCAGTTTTCCCAGGAGGGGAGAGTACGAGCAGTACTTC. As protein: CASSFPRRGEYEQYF.